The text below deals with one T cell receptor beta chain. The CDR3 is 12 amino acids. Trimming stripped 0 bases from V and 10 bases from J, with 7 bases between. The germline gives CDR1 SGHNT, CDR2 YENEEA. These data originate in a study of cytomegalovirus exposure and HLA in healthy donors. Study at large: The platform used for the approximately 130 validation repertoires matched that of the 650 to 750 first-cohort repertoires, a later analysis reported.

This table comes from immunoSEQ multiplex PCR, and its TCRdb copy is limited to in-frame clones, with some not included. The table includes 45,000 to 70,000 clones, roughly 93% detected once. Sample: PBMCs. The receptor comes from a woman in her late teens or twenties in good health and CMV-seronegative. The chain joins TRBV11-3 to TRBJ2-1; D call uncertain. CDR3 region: CASSLDTQEQFF. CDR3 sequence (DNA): TGTGCCAGCAGCTTAGATACACAGGAGCAGTTCTTC.